Described below is a single TCR beta chain sequence and its context. The data derive from a study of Ad26.COV2.S vaccination and SARS-CoV-2 variants. Looking at the study overall: Into the muscle, Ad26.COV2.S was dosed once or twice, 56 days apart.

Documented treatment: 19 received Ad26.COV2.S at low or high dose, single or two shots; 5 received placebo; per-sample allocation not given. Vaccine and placebo recipients were sampled on day 63 after the first injection. Method: immunoSEQ multiplex PCR; TCRdb's copy keeps in-frame clones and lacks some. The sample has approximately 500,000 clones; roughly 87% are singletons. The sample in question was peripheral blood, obtained in a trial of Ad26.COV2.S vaccine versus placebo. The TCR was taken from a person aged 18-60 years who received the Ad26.COV2.S COVID-19 vaccine or a placebo.

The CDR3: CASSLARAGRDEQFF. In nucleotides, the CDR3 is TGCGCCAGCAGCTTGGCCAGAGCGGGACGGGATGAGCAGTTCTTC. The rearrangement joins TRBV5-1 to TRBJ2-1; 7 positions agree with TRBD2. The CDR3 totals 15 residues. The V segment lost 0 bases and the J segment 8 bases; nucleotides outside the gene matches: 8. Germline lookup yields CDR1 SGHRS and CDR2 YFSETQ.